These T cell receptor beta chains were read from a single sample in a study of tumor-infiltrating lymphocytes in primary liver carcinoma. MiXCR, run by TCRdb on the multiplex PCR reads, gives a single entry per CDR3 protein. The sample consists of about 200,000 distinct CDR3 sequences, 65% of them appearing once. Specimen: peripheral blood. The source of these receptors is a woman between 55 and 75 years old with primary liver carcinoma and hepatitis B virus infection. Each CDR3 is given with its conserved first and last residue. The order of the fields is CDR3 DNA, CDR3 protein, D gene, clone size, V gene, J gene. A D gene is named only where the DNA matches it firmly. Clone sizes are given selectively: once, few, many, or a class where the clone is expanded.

CDR3 DNA: TGCGCCAGCAGCCAAGACCCCTCAGGGGATTGGTTTCAGCCGTTTTTT
CDR3 protein: CASSQDPSGDWFQPFF
D gene: -
clone size: -
V gene: TRBV4-1
J gene: TRBJ1-4

CDR3 DNA: TGTGCTAGCAGTGGGGGGGCCAGGACAGCGAACACTGAAGCTTTCTTT
CDR3 protein: CASSGGARTANTEAFF
D gene: -
clone size: -
V gene: TRBV6-1
J gene: TRBJ1-1

CDR3 DNA: TGCGCCAGCAGCCAAGCTCAGGGGATGGGTCAGCCCCAGCATTTT
CDR3 protein: CASSQAQGMGQPQHF
D gene: -
clone size: -
V gene: TRBV4-1
J gene: TRBJ1-5

CDR3 DNA: TGTGCCAGCAGCCGCCCCCCTGATCAGCCCCAGCATTTT
CDR3 protein: CASSRPPDQPQHF
D gene: -
clone size: -
V gene: TRBV7-9
J gene: TRBJ1-5

CDR3 DNA: TGTGCCAGCAGCTTGGTGACACATCTCAACAATGAGCAGCTCTTC
CDR3 protein: CASSLVTHLNNEQLF
D gene: -
clone size: -
V gene: TRBV5-8
J gene: TRBJ2-1

CDR3 DNA: TGTGCCATCAGGGACAGGGACGACACCGGGGAGCTGTTTTTT
CDR3 protein: CAIRDRDDTGELFF
D gene: TRBD1
clone size: many
V gene: TRBV10-3
J gene: TRBJ2-2

CDR3 DNA: TGTGCAAGCAGATGGGGACAGGGGGATACAGATACGCAGTATTTT
CDR3 protein: CASRWGQGDTDTQYF
D gene: TRBD1
clone size: -
V gene: TRBV11-1
J gene: TRBJ2-3

CDR3 DNA: TGTGCCAGCAGCTGGGGGCCTCGGACCCAGTACTTC
CDR3 protein: CASSWGPRTQYF
D gene: -
clone size: few
V gene: TRBV7-9
J gene: TRBJ2-5

CDR3 DNA: TGTGCCAGCAGTTCCCCCCGACTAGCAGGCACAGATACGCAGTATTTT
CDR3 protein: CASSSPRLAGTDTQYF
D gene: TRBD2
clone size: -
V gene: TRBV28
J gene: TRBJ2-3

CDR3 DNA: TGTACCAGCAGACATATACCAGATACGCTGTACTTT
CDR3 protein: CTSRHIPDTLYF
D gene: -
clone size: -
V gene: TRBV11-2
J gene: TRBJ2-3

CDR3 DNA: TGTGCCTGGGGACTTACAGGGGCCCATAAGCCCCAGCATTTT
CDR3 protein: CAWGLTGAHKPQHF
D gene: TRBD1
clone size: -
V gene: TRBV30
J gene: TRBJ1-5

CDR3 DNA: TGTGCCAGCAGGCAGAGGAGTCCCTGGTACAATGAGCAGTTCTTC
CDR3 protein: CASRQRSPWYNEQFF
D gene: -
clone size: many
V gene: TRBV13
J gene: TRBJ2-1

CDR3 DNA: TGCGCCAGCAGTTTATACGGGGATCTGTTTTTT
CDR3 protein: CASSLYGDLFF
D gene: -
clone size: -
V gene: TRBV28
J gene: TRBJ2-2

CDR3 DNA: TGCAGCGTGGAGGGCGGACATGGGGCGAATGAGCAGTTCTTC
CDR3 protein: CSVEGGHGANEQFF
D gene: -
clone size: once
V gene: TRBV29-1
J gene: TRBJ2-1

CDR3 DNA: TGTGCTAGTGGTTTGGTAAGGTCGCGGGCGAACAATGAGCAGTTCTTC
CDR3 protein: CASGLVRSRANNEQFF
D gene: -
clone size: few
V gene: TRBV12-5
J gene: TRBJ2-1

CDR3 DNA: TGTGCCAGCAGCTTACTACATTTCCCTACCTACGAGCAGTACTTC
CDR3 protein: CASSLLHFPTYEQYF
D gene: -
clone size: few
V gene: TRBV12-3/TRBV12-4
J gene: TRBJ2-7

CDR3 DNA: TGCAGCGTTGAATGGGTCGGTGTAGCGGGCCTGGTGGATACGCAGTATTTT
CDR3 protein: CSVEWVGVAGLVDTQYF
D gene: TRBD2
clone size: -
V gene: TRBV29-1
J gene: TRBJ2-3

CDR3 DNA: TGTGCCAGCATATCCCCTAGCGCAGAGAGATACAATGAGCAGTTCTTC
CDR3 protein: CASISPSAERYNEQFF
D gene: -
clone size: few
V gene: TRBV28
J gene: TRBJ2-1

CDR3 DNA: TGTGCCAGCACCCTTCTCCCTGGGGCCAACGCCCTGACTTTC
CDR3 protein: CASTLLPGANALTF
D gene: -
clone size: -
V gene: TRBV6-1
J gene: TRBJ2-6

CDR3 DNA: TGTGCCAGCAGCTTCTCCGACAGGGAGGGCTCCTACGAGCAGTACTTC
CDR3 protein: CASSFSDREGSYEQYF
D gene: -
clone size: -
V gene: TRBV7-9
J gene: TRBJ2-7

CDR3 DNA: TGTGCCAGCAGCTTTCTATCACCGACAACTAATGAAAAACTGTTTTTT
CDR3 protein: CASSFLSPTTNEKLFF
D gene: -
clone size: few
V gene: TRBV5-6
J gene: TRBJ1-4

CDR3 DNA: TGTGCCAGCATCCAGAGCGGGAGCGGGACAGATACGCAGTATTTT
CDR3 protein: CASIQSGSGTDTQYF
D gene: TRBD2
clone size: few
V gene: TRBV7-9
J gene: TRBJ2-3

CDR3 DNA: TGTGCCAGCAGCTTTACGGCTGGCGGGCGAAGGAGTGAGCAGTTCTTC
CDR3 protein: CASSFTAGGRRSEQFF
D gene: -
clone size: -
V gene: TRBV11-2
J gene: TRBJ2-1

CDR3 DNA: TGCAGCGTCAGGGGGTTTGCAACTAATGAAAAACTGTTTTTT
CDR3 protein: CSVRGFATNEKLFF
D gene: TRBD1
clone size: many
V gene: TRBV29-1
J gene: TRBJ1-4

CDR3 DNA: TGTGCCAGCAGTTTAGCAGGGGGAAGTAATTCACTCCTCCACTTT
CDR3 protein: CASSLAGGSNSLLHF
D gene: -
clone size: -
V gene: TRBV12-3/TRBV12-4
J gene: TRBJ1-6

CDR3 DNA: TGTGACAGTAGCTTGGGGGCTACGGGGCGAGAGACCCAGTACTTC
CDR3 protein: CDSSLGATGRETQYF
D gene: -
clone size: -
V gene: TRBV5-5
J gene: TRBJ2-5

CDR3 DNA: TGTGCCAGCACCAGGGTAGATTTTGGCACCGGGGAGCTGTTTTTT
CDR3 protein: CASTRVDFGTGELFF
D gene: -
clone size: few
V gene: TRBV28
J gene: TRBJ2-2

CDR3 DNA: TGCGCCAGCAAGCCCCTCCTAGATCAGTACTTC
CDR3 protein: CASKPLLDQYF
D gene: -
clone size: few
V gene: TRBV10-1
J gene: TRBJ2-7

CDR3 DNA: TGCGCCAGCAGCCAAGGGGACAGAAACAATCAGCCCCAGCATTTT
CDR3 protein: CASSQGDRNNQPQHF
D gene: TRBD1
clone size: -
V gene: TRBV4-1
J gene: TRBJ1-5

CDR3 DNA: TGTGCCAGTAGTGAAGCCTCGGGAGAGGGGACGGGCGAGCAGTACTTC
CDR3 protein: CASSEASGEGTGEQYF
D gene: -
clone size: -
V gene: TRBV6-1
J gene: TRBJ2-7

CDR3 DNA: TGCGTCAGCAGCTTGGGTTGGACTAGCGGGGAGACCCAGTACTTC
CDR3 protein: CVSSLGWTSGETQYF
D gene: TRBD2
clone size: -
V gene: TRBV5-1
J gene: TRBJ2-5

CDR3 DNA: TGTGCCAGCAGCTTAGTTCGGGGGATAGGGGTGTATTACGAACAGTACTTC
CDR3 protein: CASSLVRGIGVYYEQYF
D gene: -
clone size: -
V gene: TRBV11-2
J gene: TRBJ2-7

CDR3 DNA: TGCAGCGTTGCTCAGGGTGTACTTGAGACCCAGTGCTTC
CDR3 protein: CSVAQGVLETQCF
D gene: -
clone size: -
V gene: TRBV29-1
J gene: TRBJ2-5

CDR3 DNA: TGTGCCAGCACCTTGGACAGGGGCAATCAGTCCCAGCATTTT
CDR3 protein: CASTLDRGNQSQHF
D gene: TRBD1
clone size: -
V gene: TRBV5-8
J gene: TRBJ1-5

CDR3 DNA: TGTGCCAGCAGCTCAGTACTAGCGCCGACCTCTGGCGCCAACGTCCCGACTTTC
CDR3 protein: CASSSVLAPTSGANVPTF
D gene: TRBD2
clone size: -
V gene: TRBV11-2
J gene: TRBJ2-6

CDR3 DNA: TGTGCCAGCAGTCCTTCGACAGGGGCGGTGACCCAGTACTTC
CDR3 protein: CASSPSTGAVTQYF
D gene: TRBD1
clone size: -
V gene: TRBV28
J gene: TRBJ2-5

CDR3 DNA: TGTGCCATAGCAGGTTCCACAGATACGCAGTATTTT
CDR3 protein: CAIAGSTDTQYF
D gene: -
clone size: many
V gene: TRBV10-3
J gene: TRBJ2-3

CDR3 DNA: TGTGCCAGCAGCTTGGTTGGGGGTACCTACAATGAGCAGTTCTTC
CDR3 protein: CASSLVGGTYNEQFF
D gene: -
clone size: few
V gene: TRBV5-1
J gene: TRBJ2-1

CDR3 DNA: TGTGCCAGCAGTACCCGACAGAACAATGAGCAGTTCTTC
CDR3 protein: CASSTRQNNEQFF
D gene: -
clone size: many
V gene: TRBV6-5
J gene: TRBJ2-1

CDR3 DNA: TGTGCCAGCAGACGGGATACTAATGAAAAACTGTTTTTT
CDR3 protein: CASRRDTNEKLFF
D gene: -
clone size: -
V gene: TRBV28
J gene: TRBJ1-4

CDR3 DNA: TGCAGCGCCCGATCTGGGTTGGACATTCAGTACTTC
CDR3 protein: CSARSGLDIQYF
D gene: -
clone size: many
V gene: TRBV29-1
J gene: TRBJ2-4

CDR3 DNA: TGTGCCTGGAGTGGACACACCAACACTGAAGCTTTCTTT
CDR3 protein: CAWSGHTNTEAFF
D gene: -
clone size: once
V gene: TRBV30
J gene: TRBJ1-1

CDR3 DNA: TGTGCCAGCAGCGAGGGACAGGCTTTGAACACTGAAGCTTTCTTT
CDR3 protein: CASSEGQALNTEAFF
D gene: TRBD1
clone size: many
V gene: TRBV6-6
J gene: TRBJ1-1